This T cell receptor (beta chain) was recorded in a study of blood T cell repertoires in COVID-19. Study information: The cDNA or gDNA used as material had been derived from T cells, B-cell-depleted T cells, or PBMCs.

Those enrolled, adults aged about 18 to 89 years, came from about 24 US areas. Two consecutive negative NP/OP PCR tests, clearance, or resolved symptoms defined Cohort 3 recovery. This clone was seen only once. The ends lost 5 bases at V and 6 bases at J; junction bases unmatched: 10. In germline, CDR1 is ENHRY, CDR2 SYGVKD. CDR3 length equals 16 residues. As originally analysed: Reference gene primer amplification gave estimated nucleated cell counts. Sequenced by immunoSEQ multiplex PCR; TCRdb stores in-frame clones only, minus some. V and J calls and clone size come straight from that table; D and trimming were deduced from the DNA. Of fewer than 300,000 clones detected, approximately 85% appear once; the ten largest clones hold approximately 4%.

The sequenced sample consisted of PBMCs or T cells enriched from blood (not recorded which). The TCR originated in a woman in her 30s who had recovered from COVID-19. The V and J genes are TRBV10-3 and TRBJ2-3; TRBD2 agrees at 11 bases. CDR3 protein: CAISTALAGDGDTQYF. For the CDR3, the DNA is TGTGCCATCAGTACCGCACTAGCGGGAGACGGGGATACGCAGTATTTT.